Shown below are 23 T cell receptor beta chains from a single sample sequenced in a study of T cell repertoires in aging, cancer and after chemotherapy. Peripheral blood genomic DNA, not sorted cells or RNA, was the template. Multiplex touch-down PCR with TRB-A/B primers amplified rearranged V-D-J TRB sequences. TCRdb re-called the multiplex PCR reads through MiXCR, storing one row per CDR3 protein. The sample has some 1,400 distinct CDR3 sequences; 46% are singletons. Sequencing used blood. Receptors were obtained from a human donor with a blood cancer.

By proportion, this clonotype is hyperexpanded. The CDR3 DNA follows: TGCAGCGGACGGGACAGGGTTCAAGAGACCCAGTACTTC. This translates into CSGRDRVQETQYF. The chain links TRBV29-1 to TRBJ2-5, with 9 bases lining up with TRBD1. The germline V gene has CDR1 SQVTM and CDR2 ANQGSEA. Trimming took 7 bases from V and 2 from J; bases not matched to a gene: 5. The CDR3 extends over 13 amino acids.

The J gene is TRBJ2-2, the V gene TRBV14; 10 bases are shared with TRBD2. The V gene's germline CDR1 is SGHDN and CDR2 FVKESK. The CDR3 totals 17 residues. V was clipped by 4 bases and J by 7 bases; unmatched bases: 12. DNA of the CDR3: TGTGCCAGCAGCCGGAGACCGGGACTAGCGTTTGGCGGGGAGCTGTTTTTT. Translation: CASSRRPGLAFGGELFF.

The chain recombines TRBV10-3 with TRBJ1-6; 8 nucleotides line up with TRBD1. With V trimmed by 6 bases and J by 7 bases, 14 bases remained unmatched. The CDR3 runs to 17 residues. The V gene's germline CDR1 is ENHRY and CDR2 SYGVKD. CDR3 in amino acids: CAISRSLTGADNSPLHF. Here the CDR3 DNA reads TGTGCCATCAGCCGCTCCTTGACAGGGGCCGACAATTCACCCCTCCACTTT.

By share, this clonotype ranks as large. The V call is TRBV6-6, the J call TRBJ2-5; 9 positions agree with TRBD2. J gave up 4 bases and V 5 bases, and 8 bases lay outside the gene matches. CDR1 and CDR2 from the germline V gene are MNHNY and SVGAGI (reference sequence). CDR3 length equals 15 residues. In DNA, the CDR3 is TGTGCCAGCAGTCTGATAGCGGGAGAAGGAGAGACCCAGTACTTC. Encoded protein: CASSLIAGEGETQYF.

The chain employs TRBV11-1 and TRBJ1-3; no definite D call. The CDR3 spans 18 residues. Germline V CDR1 and CDR2: SGHAT, FQDESV (reference sequence). V lost 1 base to trimming and J lost 0 bases, with 16 bases between them. The CDR3, as DNA: TGTGCCAGCAGCTTAGTTATAGGCTCCCGGAGCTCTGGAAACACCATATATTTT. Translating it yields CASSLVIGSRSSGNTIYF.

V and J are TRBV20-1 and TRBJ2-5; D gene uncertain. The germline V gene encodes CDR1 DFQATT and CDR2 SNEGSKA (reference sequence). The CDR3 is 15 residues long. V dropped 3 bases and J dropped 2 bases, with 16 bases sitting between them. The CDR3: CSASSVNTRQETQYF. CDR3 bases: TGCAGTGCTAGTTCAGTCAACACTCGGCAAGAGACCCAGTACTTC.

The V gene is TRBV20-1, the J gene TRBJ1-5, with TRBD1 matching over 8 bases. J lost 2 bases, V lost 4 bases, and 4 bases had no gene match. The CDR3 is 14 residues long. The germline gives CDR1 DFQATT, CDR2 SNEGSKA (reference sequence). CDR3 DNA sequence: TGCAGTGCTAATGACAGGGGCGGCAATCAGCCCCAGCATTTT. Residues: CSANDRGGNQPQHF.

V and J are TRBV19 and TRBJ2-5; 7 bases line up with TRBD2. The CDR3 length is 15 residues. Trimming took 0 bases from V and 2 from J; bases not matched to a gene: 3. Germline-derived CDR1 and CDR2 are LNHDA and SQIVND (reference sequence). In DNA form, the CDR3 reads TGTGCCAGTAGTATAGAACTAGCGCAGCAAGAGACCCAGTACTTC. Translating it yields CASSIELAQQETQYF. The entire variable domain, with the rest obtained from reference TRBV19 and TRBJ2-5, is as follows: DGGITQSPKYLFRKEGQNVTLSCEQNLNHDAMYWYRQDPGQGLRLIYYSQIVNDFQKGDIAEGYSVSREKKESFPLTVTSAQKNPTAFYLCASSIELAQQETQYFGPGTRLLVL.

By share of the sample, this clonotype is large. The rearrangement joins TRBV7-3 to TRBJ2-2; D not resolved. The CDR3 runs to 14 residues. Germline assignment: CDR1 SGHTA and CDR2 FQGTGA. V dropped 2 bases and J dropped 4 bases, with 8 bases sitting between them. The CDR3 DNA reads as TGTGCCAGCAGCTTAGGTTGGGGCACCGGGGAGCTGTTTTTT. Protein product: CASSLGWGTGELFF.

This clonotype counts as medium-sized. V and J are TRBV4-3 and TRBJ1-6; TRBD1 is a possible D gene (6 bases). V dropped 0 bases and J dropped 10 bases, with 13 bases sitting between them. Per germline, CDR1 LGHNA and CDR2 YSLEER. This CDR3 is 15 amino acids long. CDR3 loop: CASSQDWQGTSPLHF. The CDR3 coding sequence is TGCGCCAGCAGCCAAGATTGGCAGGGGACCTCACCCCTCCACTTT.

The chain has TRBV27 and TRBJ2-7; no reliable D call. The CDR3 is 14 residues long. Looked up from germline, CDR1 is MNHEY and CDR2 is SMNVEV (reference sequence). V was trimmed by 5 bases and J by 6 bases, leaving 17 bases between them. As DNA, the CDR3 is TGTGCCAGCAGTATTCAATCTCGATCATCCGAGCAGTACTTC. Its protein is CASSIQSRSSEQYF.

The chain uses TRBV6-5 and TRBJ2-2; D is unresolved. Germline-derived CDR1 and CDR2 are MNHEY and SVGAGI. V lost 6 bases and J lost 3, with 8 bases in between. The CDR3 covers 13 residues. CDR3 in amino acids: CASRNRDTGELFF. In DNA, the CDR3 is TGTGCCAGCAGAAACCGGGACACCGGGGAGCTGTTTTTT.

This clonotype is labeled large. V usage is TRBV19 and J usage is TRBJ1-5; TRBD1 matches 7 bases. Trimming removed 4 bases from V and 0 bases from J; junction bases left unmatched: 15. The CDR3 extends over 19 amino acids. Germline CDR1 reads LNHDA; CDR2 reads SQIVND (reference sequence). The CDR3 coding sequence is TGTGCCAGTAGTACCCTAGGGACAGCCCGATATCATAGCAATCAGCCCCAGCATTTT. Its translation: CASSTLGTARYHSNQPQHF.

This sequence joins TRBV12-3 or TRBV12-4 and TRBJ2-3, with TRBD1 identical over 9 bases. V gave up 6 bases and J gave up 4 bases; unmatched junction bases: 8. The CDR3 contains 15 residues. The CDR3 coding sequence is TGTGCCAGCAGCCCGGGACAGGGTGGATCAGATACGCAGTATTTT. It yields the protein CASSPGQGGSDTQYF.

The chain joins TRBV6-1 to TRBJ2-3, with D hard to call. Germline V gives CDR1 MNHNS, CDR2 SASEGT. The CDR3 runs 16 residues. V lost 1 base and J 2 bases, leaving 13 bases between the germline ends. CDR3 sequence (DNA): TGTGCCAGCAGTGAAGTTGGTCGTCCAAACACAGATACGCAGTATTTT. Protein product: CASSEVGRPNTDTQYF.

The V gene is TRBV5-1, the J gene TRBJ2-5, with 13 bases aligning to TRBD2. The V gene end was trimmed by 3 bases and the J gene end by 4 bases; junction bases not matched to a gene: 18. The CDR3 spans 20 residues. The germline V gene has CDR1 SGHRS and CDR2 YFSETQ. The CDR3 DNA follows: TGCGCCAGCAGCTCTTCCCCCAACCTACTAGCGGGGGGGCCGAGAGAGACCCAGTACTTC. Amino acids: CASSSSPNLLAGGPRETQYF.

This clonotype rates as medium-sized. The genes are TRBV4-3 and TRBJ2-7; no firm D call. Trimming removed 0 bases from V and 2 bases from J, with 11 bases in between. The CDR3 contains 15 residues. Germline assignment: CDR1 LGHNA and CDR2 YSLEER. The CDR3 DNA is TGCGCCAGCAGCCAAGATTGGCAGGTAACCTACGAGCAGTACTTC. Translation gives CASSQDWQVTYEQYF.

By share, this clonotype ranks as medium-sized. The chain joins TRBV4-2 to TRBJ2-1, with D hard to call. The length of the CDR3 is 15 residues. V lost 5 bases, J lost 5 bases, and 16 bases lay in between. CDR1 and CDR2 (germline): LGHNA, YNFKEQ. This CDR3 is CASSEKGTTHNEQFF. For the CDR3, the DNA is TGTGCCAGCAGCGAGAAGGGAACTACCCACAATGAGCAGTTCTTC.

The V and J genes are TRBV19 and TRBJ1-6; weak D call: TRBD1 (6 bases). Germline V lookup: CDR1 LNHDA, CDR2 SQIVND (reference sequence). The CDR3 loop spans 13 amino acids. Trimming removed 6 bases at V and 7 bases at J, with 10 bases between. CDR3 residues: CASSRTENSPLHF. The CDR3 bases are TGTGCCAGTAGCCGGACAGAAAATTCACCCCTCCACTTT.

This clonotype qualifies as large. CDR3 coding DNA: TGTGCCAGCAGTTTAGGGTGGGATACGCAGTATTTT. As protein: CASSLGWDTQYF. The rearrangement links TRBV12-3 or TRBV12-4 to TRBJ2-3; D is unresolved. The CDR3 length is 12 residues. The V end was cut by 1 base, the J end by 6 bases, with 5 bases between.

By sample share, this clonotype is large. V gene TRBV27 combines with J gene TRBJ1-4; 10 bases are shared with TRBD1. Germline V lookup: CDR1 MNHEY, CDR2 SMNVEV (reference sequence). The CDR3 is made up of 17 amino acids. V lost 5 bases and J lost 6; bases outside the gene matches: 12. CDR3 in DNA: TGTGCCAGCAGTCCCTCAGGATGGGACAGGGGATATGAAAAACTGTTTTTT. As protein: CASSPSGWDRGYEKLFF.

This clonotype is labeled medium-sized. The chain joins TRBV7-2 to TRBJ2-3, with 8 bases fitting TRBD1. Germline CDR1 is SGHTA and CDR2 is FQGNSA. The CDR3 is made up of 15 amino acids. With V trimmed by 5 bases and J by 2 bases, 6 bases remained unmatched. CDR3 amino acids: CASSTGGSPTDTQYF. CDR3 DNA sequence: TGTGCCAGCAGCACAGGGGGGAGCCCCACAGATACGCAGTATTTT.

In DNA, the CDR3 is TGTGCCAGCAGTTACGGAGGGAATCAAGAGACCCAGTACTTC. Its protein is CASSYGGNQETQYF. The chain carries TRBV6-5 and TRBJ2-5, with D possibly TRBD2 on 6 matching bases. Trimming pared 2 bases from V and 2 bases from J, leaving 9 bases between. The CDR3 contains 14 residues. Per germline, CDR1 MNHEY and CDR2 SVGAGI.